A single sample is the source of the 23 T cell receptor beta chains below, sequenced in a study of Ad26.COV2.S vaccination and SARS-CoV-2 variants. TCRdb keeps only in-frame clones here, not all; method: immunoSEQ multiplex PCR. The sample records fewer than 55,000 clones, 65% to 90% being singletons. Specimen: peripheral blood, collected after recovery from COVID-19. The receptors come from a human donor who had recovered from COVID-19.

The chain combines TRBV18 with TRBJ1-5; a possible D gene is TRBD1 (5 bases). This CDR3 contains 15 residues. The germline V gene has CDR1 KGHSH and CDR2 LQKENI. V was clipped by 6 bases and J by 2 bases, with 14 bases between them. CDR3 sequence (DNA): TGTGCCAGCTCCCCCCCGGGGGGAGGCAATCAGCCCCAGCATTTT. Its protein is CASSPPGGGNQPQHF.

The CDR3 protein is CASSPPTGADEQYF. The CDR3 DNA reads as TGTGCCAGCTCACCACCTACAGGGGCGGACGAGCAGTACTTC. V and J are TRBV18 and TRBJ2-7; TRBD1 matches 7 bases. Trimming removed 0 bases from V and 5 bases from J; junction bases left unmatched: 4. The CDR3 runs to 14 residues. Germline CDR1 and CDR2: KGHSH and LQKENI.

The chain couples TRBV11-2 to TRBJ2-2; TRBD1 matches 9 bases. V was pared by 6 bases and J by 1 base, with 6 bases of the junction left unmatched. The CDR3 length is 16 residues. In germline, CDR1 is SGHAT, CDR2 FQNNGV. DNA for the CDR3: TGTGCCAGCAGTTTCCTGGACAGGGGGAACACCGGGGAGCTGTTTTTT. Amino acid sequence: CASSFLDRGNTGELFF. Looking up the rest from reference TRBV11-2 and TRBJ2-2 gives the full variable domain: EAGVAQSPRYKIIEKRQSVAFWCNPISGHATLYWYQQILGQGPKLLIQFQNNGVVDDSQLPKDRFSAERLKGVDSTLKIQPAKLEDSAVYLCASSFLDRGNTGELFFGEGSRLTVL.

The J gene is TRBJ1-2, the V gene TRBV18, with D maybe TRBD1 (5 bases). The V end was cut by 3 bases, the J end by 4 bases, with 6 bases between. CDR3 size: 12 residues. Germline V gives CDR1 KGHSH, CDR2 LQKENI. CDR3 amino acids: CASSPGGYGYTF. The DNA of the CDR3 is TGTGCCAGCTCACCCGGGGGCTATGGCTACACCTTC.

J is TRBJ1-5 and V is TRBV6-1; 8 bases map to TRBD1. The CDR3 runs 18 residues. V was pared by 0 bases and J by 5 bases, with 12 bases of the junction left unmatched. Germline assignment: CDR1 MNHNS and CDR2 SASEGT. The CDR3 nucleotides are TGTGCCAGCAGTGAAGCGGGGGCCGGACAGGGCATGTATCAGCCCCAGCATTTT. Protein product: CASSEAGAGQGMYQPQHF.

This chain connects TRBV9 to TRBJ2-3, with D perhaps matching TRBD2 (5 bases). Germline V gene sequence: CDR1 SGDLS, CDR2 YYNGEE. Between the trimmed V and J ends, which lost 0 bases and 0 bases, there was a span of 8 bases. The CDR3 is 15 amino acids. DNA for the CDR3: TGTGCCAGCAGCGTAGGTCAGCGGAGCACAGATACGCAGTATTTT. Its protein is CASSVGQRSTDTQYF.

Only a few counts were recorded for this clone. The rearrangement links TRBV6-5 to TRBJ1-1; TRBD1 matches at 8 bases. CDR3 length equals 13 residues. V lost 7 bases, J lost 3 bases, and 4 bases stayed unmatched. Germline CDR1 MNHEY, CDR2 SVGAGI. The DNA for the CDR3 is TGTGCCAGCACGGACAGGGCCTACACTGAAGCTTTCTTT. Its translation: CASTDRAYTEAFF.

The CDR3 is CASSVGTGHYGYTF. CDR3 DNA sequence: TGTGCCAGCAGCGTAGGGACAGGTCACTATGGCTACACCTTC. The V gene is TRBV9, the J gene TRBJ1-2; 7 bases map to TRBD1. This CDR3 has 14 residues. With 0 bases clipped from V and 3 bases from J, the junction kept 2 bases outside the gene matches. Germline lookup yields CDR1 SGDLS and CDR2 YYNGEE.

The rearrangement links TRBV7-7 to TRBJ1-6, with TRBD1 as a possible D gene (6 bases). Germline-derived CDR1 and CDR2 are SSHAT and FNYEAQ (reference sequence). V lost 5 bases to trimming and J lost 7 bases, with 12 bases between them. The CDR3 is 14 amino acids. In DNA form, the CDR3 reads TGTGCCAGCAGCCCCGGGACACCGAATTCACCCCTCCACTTT. As protein: CASSPGTPNSPLHF.

CDR3 nucleotides: TGCGCCAGCAGCAAGGGACTAGCGGGCCTCTACAATGAGCAGTTCTTC. Amino acid sequence: CASSKGLAGLYNEQFF. The V gene is TRBV4-1, the J gene TRBJ2-1; 12 bases map to TRBD2. CDR1 is MGHRA, CDR2 YSYEKL, per germline. J was trimmed by 3 bases and V by 5 bases; bases with no gene match: 5. CDR3 length: 16 residues.

This clone was seen a few times. The chain has TRBV7-2 and TRBJ1-4, with 7 bases identical to TRBD1. The CDR3 is 16 amino acids. Germline CDR1 reads SGHTA; CDR2 reads FQGNSA. J gave up 8 bases and V 1 base, and 10 bases lay outside the gene matches. The CDR3 region is CASSLGTGSFNEKLFF. In DNA, the CDR3 is TGTGCCAGCAGCTTAGGGACAGGTTCCTTTAACGAAAAACTGTTTTTT.

The chain couples TRBV6-5 to TRBJ2-5; maybe TRBD1 (6 bases). V lost 8 bases and J lost 5, with 15 bases in between. CDR3 length: 13 amino acids. Germline V CDR1 and CDR2: MNHEY, SVGAGI. CDR3 sequence reads: CASGTRGRETQYF. CDR3 sequence (DNA): TGTGCCAGCGGAACCAGGGGCCGTGAGACCCAGTACTTC.

CDR3 sequence reads: CAISLDRRGYTF. The CDR3 DNA reads TGTGCCATCAGCCTTGACAGGCGCGGCTACACCTTC. The chain joins TRBV10-3 to TRBJ1-2, with D perhaps TRBD1 (6 bases). With 6 bases removed from V and 8 bases from J, the gap between germline ends came to 13 bases. Per germline, CDR1 ENHRY and CDR2 SYGVKD. CDR3 length: 12 residues.

The chain couples TRBV5-1 to TRBJ2-7; 12 bases line up with TRBD2. This CDR3 contains 15 residues. Looked up from germline, CDR1 is SGHRS and CDR2 is YFSETQ. The junction had 4 bases not matched to a gene; V was cut back by 0 bases and J by 6 bases. The CDR3 sequence is CASSLGTSGRSEQYF. The DNA of the CDR3 is TGCGCCAGCAGCTTGGGTACTAGCGGGAGGTCCGAGCAGTACTTC.

The chain couples TRBV5-8 to TRBJ2-4, with a tentative D call TRBD1 (5 bases). From germline, CDR1 is SGHTS and CDR2 YDEGEE. The V end lost 4 bases, the J end lost 6 bases, and 11 bases lay between the germline ends. This CDR3 contains 13 residues. The CDR3 nucleotides read TGTGCCAGCAGCCGTGTTCAGGGAAACATTCAGTACTTC. Translating it yields CASSRVQGNIQYF.

The chain links TRBV19 to TRBJ2-4, with unresolved D. Germline V gene data show CDR1 as LNHDA and CDR2 as SQIVND (reference sequence). The CDR3 consists of 13 residues. With 11 bases removed from V and 4 bases from J, the gap between germline ends came to 15 bases. This chain's CDR3 is CASSGPDKNIQYF. CDR3 in DNA: TGTGCCTCCTCGGGCCCCGATAAAAACATTCAGTACTTC.

The chain employs TRBV3-1 (or the pseudogene TRBV3-2) and TRBJ2-1; D might be TRBD2 (6 bases). The V end was cut by 1 base, the J end by 0 bases, with 7 bases between. Germline V CDR1 and CDR2: LGHDT, YNNKEL (reference sequence). The CDR3 is 15 residues long. The DNA for the CDR3 is TGTGCCAGCAGCCAAGCTAGCGCCTCCTACAATGAGCAGTTCTTC. The encoded protein is CASSQASASYNEQFF.

This clone was observed a few times. The CDR3 coding sequence is TGTGCCAGCAGCTCGAGAGGATCAGCGGGAGCAGTGACCCAGTACTTC. This encodes CASSSRGSAGAVTQYF. V gene TRBV7-6 combines with J gene TRBJ2-5; 8 nucleotides match TRBD2. Germline lookup yields CDR1 SGHVS and CDR2 FNYEAQ. The CDR3 contains 16 residues. V lost 4 bases and J lost 7; bases outside the gene matches: 14.

The rearrangement uses TRBV2 and TRBJ1-5, with 7 nucleotides matching TRBD1. Losses at the gene ends were 6 bases for V and 10 bases for J; bases not matched to a gene: 12. The CDR3 has 14 amino acids. The germline V gene has CDR1 SNHLY and CDR2 FYNNEI. Here the CDR3 reads CASRQGTGDRPQHF. The CDR3 bases are TGTGCCAGCAGACAGGGGACTGGCGATCGACCCCAGCATTTT.

The DNA for the CDR3 is TGCGCCAGCAGCTTGGCTGGTTACTCTGGGGCCAACGTCCTGACTTTC. Encoded protein: CASSLAGYSGANVLTF. J is TRBJ2-6 and V is TRBV5-1; D is unclear. From germline, CDR1 is SGHRS and CDR2 YFSETQ. This CDR3 comprises 16 residues. The V and J ends lost 0 bases and 0 bases respectively, with 7 bases between them. Full variable domain (outside the CDR3, taken from reference TRBV5-1 and TRBJ2-6): KAGVTQTPRYLIKTRGQQVTLSCSPISGHRSVSWYQQTPGQGLQFLFEYFSETQRNKGNFPGRFSGRQFSNSRSEMNVSTLELGDSALYLCASSLAGYSGANVLTFGAGSRLTVL.

The V gene is TRBV5-1, the J gene TRBJ2-3, with no clear D. Trimming stripped 4 bases from V and 4 bases from J, with 10 bases between. The CDR3 extends over 13 amino acids. Germline V gene sequence: CDR1 SGHRS, CDR2 YFSETQ. CDR3 protein: CASSLSQADTQYF. The CDR3, as DNA: TGCGCCAGCAGCCTTAGTCAGGCAGATACGCAGTATTTT.

V usage is TRBV6-5 and J usage is TRBJ1-1; D unresolved. CDR1 and CDR2 (germline): MNHEY, SVGAGI. Trimming removed 7 bases from V and 4 bases from J, with 19 bases in between. The CDR3 consists of 15 residues. The CDR3 loop reads CASTMGMDGGTEAFF. In DNA form, the CDR3 reads TGTGCCAGCACCATGGGAATGGATGGAGGCACTGAAGCTTTCTTT.

The chain employs TRBV30 and TRBJ1-2, with no clear D. The V gene's germline CDR1 is GTSNPN and CDR2 SVGIG (reference sequence). Trimming took off 4 bases at V and 2 bases at J, with 14 bases between the two ends. The CDR3 runs 14 residues. CDR3 DNA sequence: TGTGCCTGGACCTCGGGCGGAAAAAACTATGGCTACACCTTC. Translating it yields CAWTSGGKNYGYTF.